This TCR beta chain appears in the sequencing data of a study of preoperative IRX-2 immunotherapy in early breast cancer. Stated treatment: preoperative locoregional IRX-2 cytokine immunotherapy. Preoperative locoregional IRX-2 cytokine immunotherapy was tested in the phase Ib source study. Generated by immunoSEQ multiplex PCR, the TCRdb table keeps only in-frame clones and is missing some. The sample holds 40,000 to 45,000 clones, 70% to 80% seen once. This receptor was identified in a human donor with breast cancer. The sequencing here drew on tumor tissue, taken after IRX-2 immunotherapy.

As DNA, the CDR3 is TGTGCCAGTAGTCCGGCCGGGTTCTCTGGAAACACCATATATTTT. Amino acids: CASSPAGFSGNTIYF. The J gene is TRBJ1-3, the V gene TRBV19; D is unresolved. The CDR3 covers 15 residues. The germline V gene has CDR1 LNHDA and CDR2 SQIVND (reference sequence). V dropped 5 bases and J dropped 0 bases, with 11 bases sitting between them. Full variable domain (rest looked up from reference TRBV19 and TRBJ1-3): DGGITQSPKYLFRKEGQNVTLSCEQNLNHDAMYWYRQDPGQGLRLIYYSQIVNDFQKGDIAEGYSVSREKKESFPLTVTSAQKNPTAFYLCASSPAGFSGNTIYFGEGSWLTVV.